The following is a T cell receptor beta chain sequence with its context. The junction departs from the called germline gene at one end, perhaps through a read error. This record belongs to a study of T cells in Graves' hyperthyroidism and ophthalmopathy. Study-wide background: Peripheral blood sampling occurred at initial diagnosis, before any treatment.

CDR3 length: 13 residues. The germline V gene encodes CDR1 SNHLY and CDR2 FYNNEI. Authors of the study amplified TCR beta CDR3 regions from RNA transcripts. Initially, a first-round RT-PCR of the TCR CDR3 employed the HTBI primer set. TCRdb called the multiplex PCR reads again in MiXCR, with one record for every CDR3 protein. The sample has 530,000 or so distinct CDR3 sequences; under 20% are singletons. Sequencing was performed on blood. The clonotype was recovered from a woman aged 18-29 years with Graves' ophthalmopathy. The rearrangement uses TRBV2 and TRBJ1-5, with D tentatively TRBD1 (6 bases). CDR3: CASSDPGDRSQHF. The CDR3, as DNA: TGCGCCAGCAGTGACCCAGGGGATCGGTCCCAGCATTTT.